The 19 T cell receptor beta chains reported below all come from one sample, sequenced in a study of blood T cell repertoires in COVID-19. Measured with immunoSEQ multiplex PCR; TCRdb has only the in-frame clones, and not every one. The table has fewer than 200,000 clones, around four fifths seen once; the top ten hold about 20%. The sequenced sample was peripheral blood. Every receptor here comes from a woman of 80 years or more with acute or convalescent COVID-19.

The chain recombines TRBV11-1 with TRBJ1-1, with a tentative D call TRBD1 (5 bases). CDR1 is SGHAT, CDR2 FQDESV, per germline (reference sequence). Trimming took off 2 bases at V and 1 base at J, with 5 bases between the two ends. The CDR3 contains 13 residues. CDR3 in DNA: TGTGCCAGCAGCTTACAGGGGAACACTGAAGCTTTCTTT. It codes for CASSLQGNTEAFF.

V usage is TRBV7-9 and J usage is TRBJ2-2, with a weak D call TRBD2 (6 bases). CDR3 length: 14 residues. Between the trimmed V and J ends, which lost 6 bases and 0 bases, there was a span of 8 bases. Looked up from germline, CDR1 is SEHNR and CDR2 is FQNEAQ (reference sequence). The DNA of the CDR3 is TGTGCCAGCAGTGCTAGCGCGAACACCGGGGAGCTGTTTTTT. Its protein is CASSASANTGELFF. The full variable domain, its missing parts supplied by reference TRBV7-9 and TRBJ2-2, is DTGVSQNPRHKITKRGQNVTFRCDPISEHNRLYWYRQTLGQGPEFLTYFQNEAQLEKSRLLSDRFSAERPKGSFSTLEIQRTEQGDSAMYLCASSASANTGELFFGEGSRLTVL.

The chain combines TRBV5-1 with TRBJ1-1; D gene unclear. Germline V CDR1 and CDR2: SGHRS, YFSETQ. The V end was cut by 5 bases, the J end by 2 bases, with 10 bases between. The CDR3 is 13 amino acids. CDR3 protein: CASSVRPNTEAFF. In nucleotides, the CDR3 is TGCGCCAGCAGTGTGAGGCCTAACACTGAAGCTTTCTTT.

The genes are TRBV7-9 and TRBJ1-2, with 12 bases aligning to TRBD1. The CDR3 covers 16 residues. V dropped 3 bases and J dropped 3; count of bases not matched to a gene: 5. Germline assignment: CDR1 SEHNR and CDR2 FQNEAQ (reference sequence). The CDR3 loop is CASSFWDRGPDYGYTF. The CDR3 nucleotides read TGTGCCAGCAGCTTTTGGGACAGGGGGCCAGACTATGGCTACACCTTC.

Only one count was recorded for this clone. The V call is TRBV7-2, the J call TRBJ2-1; TRBD2 matches at 11 bases. The germline V gene encodes CDR1 SGHTA and CDR2 FQGNSA. This CDR3 region has 15 residues. V lost 6 bases to trimming and J lost 6 bases; unmatched junction nucleotides: 7. CDR3 nucleotides: TGTGCCAGCAGACCCCCCGGGACTAGCGGCAATGAGCAGTTCTTC. Residues: CASRPPGTSGNEQFF.

The chain employs TRBV11-2 and TRBJ2-1, with 9 nucleotides matching TRBD2. Germline V gene sequence: CDR1 SGHAT, CDR2 FQNNGV. After removal of 0 bases from V and 9 bases from J, the junction contained 9 bases not matched to a gene. The length of the CDR3 is 16 residues. CDR3 nucleotide sequence: TGTGCCAGCAGCTTAGAGGAGGGGGGACTAGCAGGTGAGCAGTTCTTC. Its protein is CASSLEEGGLAGEQFF.

The chain has TRBV2 and TRBJ1-2; 8 positions match TRBD1. The CDR3 covers 14 residues. With V trimmed by 5 bases and J by 8 bases, 10 bases remained unmatched. CDR1 is SNHLY, CDR2 FYNNEI, per germline. This chain's CDR3 is CASSRDRSQGGYTF. The CDR3 DNA sequence: TGTGCCAGCAGTAGGGACAGGTCCCAAGGGGGCTACACCTTC.

V is TRBV15 and J is TRBJ1-2; tentatively, D is TRBD1 (6 bases). The germline V gene has CDR1 LNHNV and CDR2 YYDKDF (reference sequence). V lost 3 bases and J 4 bases, leaving 18 bases between the germline ends. The CDR3 is 16 amino acids. CDR3 sequence (DNA): TGTGCCACCAGCAGGGAAAGAGGGGGTCTGAGCTATGGCTACACCTTC. Its protein is CATSRERGGLSYGYTF.

The sample holds a few counts of this clone. The gene calls are TRBV28 and TRBJ1-2; D call uncertain. This CDR3 is built from 13 residues. Germline loops: CDR1 MDHEN, CDR2 SYDVKM. V was shortened by 2 bases and J by 7 bases, with 11 bases between the two germline ends. The chain's CDR3 is CASSLEDRGGYTF. The CDR3 coding sequence is TGTGCCAGCAGTTTAGAGGACCGGGGTGGCTACACCTTC.

The chain's CDR3 is CASSLQGNQPQHF. As DNA, the CDR3 is TGTGCCAGCAGCTTACAGGGGAATCAGCCCCAGCATTTT. The V call is TRBV7-2, the J call TRBJ1-5; maybe TRBD1 (6 bases). CDR1 and CDR2 from the germline V gene are SGHTA and FQGNSA. V was clipped by 2 bases and J by 4 bases, with 6 bases between them. This CDR3 is 13 amino acids long. The full variable domain, its missing parts supplied by reference TRBV7-2 and TRBJ1-5, is GAGVSQSPSNKVTEKGKDVELRCDPISGHTALYWYRQSLGQGLEFLIYFQGNSAPDKSGLPSDRFSAERTGGSVSTLTIQRTQQEDSAVYLCASSLQGNQPQHFGDGTRLSIL.

This clone was picked up one time. J is TRBJ2-7 and V is TRBV6-2 or TRBV6-3, with 8 bases that match TRBD1. The J segment lost 7 bases and the V segment lost 6 bases, leaving 8 bases of the junction unmatched. The CDR3 runs 13 residues. Per the germline V gene, CDR1 is MNHEY and CDR2 is SVGEGT. CDR3: CASSRQGPLEQYF. The CDR3 region has the DNA TGTGCCAGCAGCAGACAGGGGCCCTTGGAGCAGTACTTC.

This chain uses TRBV7-2 with TRBJ2-3; 11 nucleotides agree with TRBD2. V gave up 1 base and J gave up 2 bases; unmatched junction bases: 8. The CDR3 covers 18 residues. Per the germline V gene, CDR1 is SGHTA and CDR2 is FQGNSA. CDR3 sequence reads: CASSLVVGLAGFTDTQYF. CDR3 nucleotide sequence: TGTGCCAGCAGCTTAGTGGTTGGACTAGCGGGTTTCACAGATACGCAGTATTTT.

The genes are TRBV18 and TRBJ1-6, with 7 positions matching TRBD1. The germline CDR1 and CDR2 sequences are KGHSH and LQKENI. With 3 bases clipped from V and 5 bases from J, the junction kept 1 base outside the gene matches. This CDR3 is 14 amino acids long. The DNA of the CDR3 is TGTGCCAGCTCACCCGGGACAGATAATTCACCCCTCCACTTT. Protein product: CASSPGTDNSPLHF.

The J gene is TRBJ2-6, the V gene TRBV12-2; TRBD1 is the table's D call and was not checked against the DNA. TRBV12-2 constitutes a pseudogene. The CDR3 consists of 18 residues. Here the CDR3 reads CASRLPDRPHVGLNVLTF. For the CDR3, the DNA is TGTGCAAGTCGCTTACCTGACAGACCCCACGTTGGCCTCAACGTCCTGACTTTC.

Only one count was recorded for this clone. The V gene is TRBV3-1 (or the pseudogene TRBV3-2), the J gene TRBJ2-3; TRBD2 is a possible D gene (6 bases). Trimming cost V 7 bases and J 6 bases, with 17 bases left between them. There are 14 residues in the CDR3. Germline V lookup: CDR1 LGHDT, CDR2 YNNKEL (reference sequence). CDR3 DNA sequence: TGTGCCAGCACCCCTCGCGGGACGGGGGATACGCAGTATTTT. Protein product: CASTPRGTGDTQYF.

CDR3 nucleotide sequence: TGCGCCAGCAGCTTGGCCCAGGGAACTAATGAAAAACTGTTTTTT. It yields the protein CASSLAQGTNEKLFF. V gene TRBV5-1 combines with J gene TRBJ1-4, with D possibly TRBD1 on 5 matching bases. Trimming left V 0 bases short and J 1 base short, with 7 bases between. Germline V lookup: CDR1 SGHRS, CDR2 YFSETQ. This CDR3 has 15 amino acids.

V usage is TRBV19 and J usage is TRBJ1-2; 9 nucleotides match TRBD1. Germline CDR1 reads LNHDA; CDR2 reads SQIVND (reference sequence). The V gene end was trimmed by 4 bases and the J gene end by 6 bases; junction bases not matched to a gene: 6. The length of the CDR3 is 14 residues. CDR3 in amino acids: CASSTRDRANGYTF. The CDR3 DNA reads TGTGCCAGTAGTACCCGGGACAGGGCGAATGGCTACACCTTC. The whole variable domain, remainder taken from reference TRBV19 and TRBJ1-2, is DGGITQSPKYLFRKEGQNVTLSCEQNLNHDAMYWYRQDPGQGLRLIYYSQIVNDFQKGDIAEGYSVSREKKESFPLTVTSAQKNPTAFYLCASSTRDRANGYTFGSGTRLTVV.

V usage is TRBV3-1 (or the pseudogene TRBV3-2) and J usage is TRBJ1-2, with a possible D match to TRBD1 (5 bases). Germline CDR1 and CDR2: LGHDT and YNNKEL (reference sequence). The CDR3 has 11 amino acids. The ends were cut back, 2 bases at V and 7 bases at J, with 5 bases in the middle. The CDR3 reads CASSQQGGYTF. The CDR3 bases are TGTGCCAGCAGCCAACAGGGTGGCTACACCTTC.

This rearrangement joins TRBV11-1 to TRBJ1-6; D is unclear. CDR1 is SGHAT and CDR2 is FQDESV in the germline V gene (reference sequence). The CDR3 loop spans 13 amino acids. V was pared by 1 base and J by 10 bases, with 8 bases between. The DNA for the CDR3 is TGTGCCAGCAGCTTAGAGCGCGGCTCACCCCTCCACTTT. Protein sequence: CASSLERGSPLHF.